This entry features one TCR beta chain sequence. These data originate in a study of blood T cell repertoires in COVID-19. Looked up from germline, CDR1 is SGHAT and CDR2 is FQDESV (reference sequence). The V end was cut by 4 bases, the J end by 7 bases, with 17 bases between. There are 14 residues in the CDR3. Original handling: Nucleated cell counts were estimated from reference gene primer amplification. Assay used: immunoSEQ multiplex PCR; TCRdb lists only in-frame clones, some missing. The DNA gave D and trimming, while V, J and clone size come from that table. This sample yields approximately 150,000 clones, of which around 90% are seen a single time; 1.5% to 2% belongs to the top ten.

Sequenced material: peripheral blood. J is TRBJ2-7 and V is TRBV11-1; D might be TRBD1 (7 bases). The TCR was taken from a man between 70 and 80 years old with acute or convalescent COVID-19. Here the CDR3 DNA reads TGTGCCAGCAGCTGGAGACAGGGAGGCGAGGAGCAGTACTTC. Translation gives CASSWRQGGEEQYF.